This TCR beta chain was recovered during a study of human T cells and chemical hapten exposure (dated by TCRdb to 2020 to 2022). General notes on the study: For sensitization, 2% DPC in acetone was applied to a roughly 2 cm by roughly 2 cm area of upper inner arm skin. About 27 alopecia patients gave blood for TCR sequencing at one to four time points (pre-sensitization, 2, 6 and 24 weeks). Patch tests used Finn chambers with 0.01% DPC on the upper back, scored after 6 days by International Contact Dermatitis Research Group standards. Patient blood was sampled pre-sensitization (week 0) and at 2, 6 and about 24 weeks after DPC sensitization. Weekly therapeutic DPC doses were additionally applied to the scalp of patients throughout the roughly 25-week study period. Most of the patients in the cohort were female, and the cohort covered alopecia areata with under or over 50% scalp involvement, alopecia totalis and alopecia universalis. Libraries were pooled for sequencing, and variation in per-sample TCR yields was attributed mainly to small differences in library volumes within the pool. This study followed changes in the peripheral blood TCR repertoire in vivo during primary and secondary sensitization of alopecia patients to the hapten diphenylcyclopropenone (DPC).

Taken with the paper, the label for time point translates to: patch test 2, 6 weeks after DPC sensitization. The sample's treatment or condition label, in plain terms: therapeutic diphenylcyclopropenone sensitization with weekly scalp DPC. Blood at each patch-test visit was drawn before the patch test was applied. Eligible patients were aged 18 to 70, diagnosed with alopecia, deemed suitable for DPC therapy, and excluded if pregnant. Total RNA was extracted from unfractionated whole blood that had been collected in Tempus Blood RNA tubes. Here is what the overall study found, with its caveats: DPC sensitization did not change how many TCRs were above 1 in 1000 frequency, and no evidence was found of alterations in global repertoire structure. Patch test score was positively correlated with the number of PT1 expanded TCRs, with significance at thresholds 8, 16 and 32 but not at 4. Significantly more large CDR3 similarity clusters were formed by expanded TCRs than by pre-sensitization or healthy control sets, consistent with antigen-driven responses. All patients had alopecia, a presumed autoimmune disease, so their immune response might differ from that of healthy individuals. After repeated subsampling, the strength of the expansion versus patch-test correlation and the threshold at which it became significant changed.

The library came from RACE. TCRdb lists the instrument as NextSeq 500. During library preparation, unique molecular identifiers were attached to individual cDNA molecules so that TCRs could be counted in a quantitative, reproducible way. Both TCR alpha and TCR beta chains were sequenced from each blood RNA sample. In the original analysis: Samples had a median of around 92,000 TCRs, with a range from roughly 23,224 to 700,000. The Decombinator software suite was used to annotate V, J and CDR3 in the TCR reads. Every sample was subsampled to the same number of TCRs (28,000) for the PS versus PT1 abundance plots. TCRs were defined as expanded if absent before sensitization and observed at least eight times at the 2-week time point. TCRdb trimmed the raw reads at Q25, called clones with MiXCR and kept productive beta chains. Entries are consolidated by CDR3 protein sequence, retaining the most common genes and DNA. The V and J calls follow TCRdb's processing rather than the paper's. The sample contains 110,000 to 150,000 distinct CDR3 sequences, approximately 12% of them found a single time. Of the sample, 1.2% to 1.5% is held by the ten largest clones.

The table lists this clonotype with many counts. The antigen it binds to is not known. Base qualities are not at hand, and no much larger clone is one base apart. The sample here was whole blood, taken in connection with sensitization to the hapten diphenylcyclopropenone (DPC). This clonotype originated in a woman in her fifties or sixties with alopecia areata. Some clones in this sample may be carry-over from other donors' samples.

The DNA reads as follows: TGTGCCAGCGGCCGGGGGCCGAACACCGGGGAGCTGTTTTTT. Protein translation: CASGRGPNTGELFF. The V and J genes are TRBV6-4 and TRBJ2-2; the D segment may tentatively be TRBD1 or TRBD2, each giving 6 matched bases. The CDR3 contains 14 residues, cysteine and phenylalanine counted. Kept here is only the CDR3 DNA, which spans 42 bases and is read in frame from base 1. V lost 8 bases and J lost 0 bases; the stretch between them is 10 bases long. CDR1 and CDR2 are read off the germline V gene as MRHNA and SNTAGT.